The rows below give T cell receptor beta chains drawn from one sample of a study of graft-versus-host responses after intestinal transplantation. Antigens of these TCRs are unknown. Generated by immunoSEQ multiplex PCR, the TCRdb table keeps only in-frame clones and is missing some. The table shows 130,000 or so clones, with around nine tenths occurring only once. The input for sequencing was unstimulated CD4+ T cells sorted from spleen or lymph node cells, taken before intestinal transplant. Receptor source: a human donor who received an intestinal transplant. Each CDR3 is given with its conserved first and last residue. D genes are given only for firm matches. Some rows mark clone size as missing; the rest say once, few, many or name a class of expanded clone.

clone size,J gene,V gene,D gene,CDR3 protein,CDR3 DNA
NA,TRBJ1-3,TRBV19,NA,CASSPLGHSSGNTIYF,TGTGCCAGTAGTCCATTAGGACACAGCTCTGGAAACACCATATATTTT
NA,TRBJ1-1,TRBV7-8,NA,CASSLSESLEAFF,TGTGCCAGCAGTTTATCGGAGTCCCTTGAAGCTTTCTTT
NA,TRBJ2-1,TRBV6-1,NA,CASNANEQFF,TGTGCCAGCAATGCCAATGAGCAGTTCTTC
NA,TRBJ1-4,TRBV10-3,NA,CAAATDAGNEKLFF,TGTGCCGCGGCGACGGATGCAGGGAATGAAAAACTGTTTTTT
NA,TRBJ2-5,TRBV7-2,NA,CASSLSQRGEETQYF,TGTGCCAGCAGCCTAAGTCAACGGGGTGAAGAGACCCAGTACTTC
NA,TRBJ2-1,TRBV7-2,TRBD2,CASSLELAGAYNEQFF,TGTGCCAGCAGCTTAGAACTAGCGGGGGCTTACAATGAGCAGTTCTTC
NA,TRBJ2-1,TRBV2,TRBD1,CASSADRGLKNEQFF,TGTGCCAGCAGTGCGGACAGGGGCTTGAAAAATGAGCAGTTCTTC
NA,TRBJ2-2,TRBV19,NA,CASSMSRRGRNLNTGELFF,TGTGCCAGTAGTATGAGTCGCAGGGGTCGAAATCTAAACACCGGGGAGCTGTTTTTT
NA,TRBJ1-6,TRBV5-4,TRBD1,CASSADRASPLHF,TGTGCCAGCAGCGCGGACAGGGCTTCGCCCCTCCACTTT
NA,TRBJ2-3,TRBV6-1,NA,CASSEIGVSTDTQYF,TGTGCCAGCAGTGAAATTGGGGTTAGCACAGATACGCAGTATTTT
NA,TRBJ2-1,TRBV7-9,NA,CASSFPGTLQVF,TGTGCCAGCAGCTTCCCCGGGACACTTCAAGTCTTC
NA,TRBJ2-7,TRBV6-6,TRBD2,CASSTASGGAQEQYF,TGTGCCAGCAGTACCGCTAGCGGGGGGGCCCAGGAGCAGTACTTC
NA,TRBJ2-7,TRBV11-3,TRBD1,CASSLVRGQGYYEQYF,TGTGCCAGCAGCTTAGTGAGGGGACAGGGGTATTACGAGCAGTACTTC
NA,TRBJ1-2,TRBV30,NA,CAWCQPGPNYGYTF,TGTGCCTGGTGCCAACCGGGCCCTAACTATGGCTACACCTTC
NA,TRBJ1-1,TRBV10-3,NA,CAARTANTEAFF,TGTGCCGCCCGGACGGCGAACACTGAAGCTTTCTTT
NA,TRBJ1-5,TRBV19,NA,CASSMGYQPQHF,TGTGCCAGTAGTATGGGTTATCAGCCCCAGCATTTT
NA,TRBJ1-1,TRBV7-9,NA,CASSLSYTENTEAFF,TGTGCCAGCAGCTTAAGCTATACAGAGAACACTGAAGCTTTCTTT
NA,TRBJ1-1,TRBV7-9,NA,CASSFGMNTEAFF,TGTGCCAGCAGCTTCGGTATGAACACTGAAGCTTTCTTT
NA,TRBJ1-1,TRBV18,TRBD1,CASSPRTGGRSGTEAFF,TGTGCCAGCTCACCAAGGACAGGGGGGAGATCGGGTACTGAAGCTTTCTTT
NA,TRBJ1-1,TRBV6-5,NA,CASANRGTEAFF,TGTGCCAGCGCAAATCGGGGTACTGAAGCTTTCTTT
NA,TRBJ1-6,TRBV4-1,TRBD1,CASSQGDSNSPLHF,TGCGCCAGCAGCCAAGGGGACAGCAATTCACCCCTCCACTTT
NA,TRBJ1-1,TRBV11-1,NA,CASSLRFQSNTEAFF,TGTGCCAGCAGCTTAAGATTCCAGAGCAACACTGAAGCTTTCTTT
few,TRBJ2-7,TRBV6-5,NA,CASSYGRGRAHEQYF,TGTGCCAGCAGTTATGGGAGGGGGCGCGCCCACGAGCAGTACTTC
NA,TRBJ2-1,TRBV27,NA,CASSPNWRSYNEQFF,TGTGCCAGCAGTCCGAATTGGCGCTCCTACAATGAGCAGTTCTTC